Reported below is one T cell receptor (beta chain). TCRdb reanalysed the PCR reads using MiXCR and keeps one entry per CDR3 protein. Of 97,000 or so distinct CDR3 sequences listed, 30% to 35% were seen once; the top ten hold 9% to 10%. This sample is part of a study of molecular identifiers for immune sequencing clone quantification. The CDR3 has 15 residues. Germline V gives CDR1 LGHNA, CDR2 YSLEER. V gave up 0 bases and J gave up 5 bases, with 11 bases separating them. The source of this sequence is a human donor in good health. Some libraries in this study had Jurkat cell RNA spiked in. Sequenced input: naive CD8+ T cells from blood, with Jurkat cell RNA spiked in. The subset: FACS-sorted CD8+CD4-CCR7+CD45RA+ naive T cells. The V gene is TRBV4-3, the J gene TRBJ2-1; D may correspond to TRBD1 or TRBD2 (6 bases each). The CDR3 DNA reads TGCGCCAGCAGCCAAGACAGGGGACTCAACAATGAGCAGTTCTTC. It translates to CASSQDRGLNNEQFF.